A selection of T cell receptor beta chains follows, all from one sample in a study of healthy donors' naive CD4 and CD8 T cells. Using its own MiXCR run on the reads, TCRdb lists one record per CDR3 protein. This sample has about 180,000 distinct CDR3 sequences, with about 76% found just once. Sequenced material: naive CD4+ and CD8+ T cells sorted from blood, pooled from several donors. The receptors here all came from a pool of human donors in good health; the sample pools cells from several healthy donors. The CDR3 runs from the conserved cysteine through the conserved F or W. The order of the fields is V gene, D gene, J gene, CDR3 length, clone size, CDR3 protein, CDR3 DNA. A D gene is named only where the DNA matches it firmly. Clone size, where shown, is once, few, many, or a class for clones that have expanded.

V gene: TRBV29-1
D gene: NA
J gene: TRBJ2-7
CDR3 length: 12
clone size: NA
CDR3 protein: CSVRKDSYEQYF
CDR3 DNA: TGCAGCGTTAGGAAGGATTCCTACGAGCAGTACTTC

V gene: TRBV12-3/TRBV12-4
D gene: NA
J gene: TRBJ2-6
CDR3 length: 15
clone size: NA
CDR3 protein: CASSPPGPGANVLTF
CDR3 DNA: TGTGCCAGCAGTCCCCCAGGGCCCGGGGCCAACGTCCTGACTTTC

V gene: TRBV24-1
D gene: NA
J gene: TRBJ2-2
CDR3 length: 16
clone size: NA
CDR3 protein: CATSDHGNSNTGELFF
CDR3 DNA: TGTGCCACCAGTGATCACGGGAATTCAAACACCGGGGAGCTGTTTTTT

V gene: TRBV6-1
D gene: NA
J gene: TRBJ2-1
CDR3 length: 15
clone size: NA
CDR3 protein: CASERRVASYNEQFF
CDR3 DNA: TGTGCCAGCGAGAGAAGGGTTGCCTCCTACAATGAGCAGTTCTTC

V gene: TRBV19
D gene: TRBD1
J gene: TRBJ2-7
CDR3 length: 14
clone size: NA
CDR3 protein: CASEPTGWSYEQYF
CDR3 DNA: TGTGCCAGCGAGCCGACAGGGTGGTCCTACGAGCAGTACTTC

V gene: TRBV5-1
D gene: TRBD1
J gene: TRBJ2-2
CDR3 length: 14
clone size: NA
CDR3 protein: CASSWWTGPRELFF
CDR3 DNA: TGCGCCAGCAGCTGGTGGACAGGCCCCCGGGAGCTGTTTTTT

V gene: TRBV20-1
D gene: NA
J gene: TRBJ2-1
CDR3 length: 16
clone size: once
CDR3 protein: CSARGLERNSYNEQFF
CDR3 DNA: TGCAGTGCTAGAGGTTTGGAACGAAACTCCTACAATGAGCAGTTCTTC

V gene: TRBV4-1
D gene: NA
J gene: TRBJ1-3
CDR3 length: 14
clone size: NA
CDR3 protein: CASSQGGAGNTIYF
CDR3 DNA: TGCGCCAGCAGCCAAGGGGGAGCTGGAAACACCATATATTTT

V gene: TRBV29-1
D gene: NA
J gene: TRBJ2-3
CDR3 length: 12
clone size: NA
CDR3 protein: CSGTSSTDTQYF
CDR3 DNA: TGCAGCGGTACTAGTAGCACAGATACGCAGTATTTT

V gene: TRBV5-6
D gene: NA
J gene: TRBJ1-2
CDR3 length: 15
clone size: NA
CDR3 protein: CASSGNGQSNYGYTF
CDR3 DNA: TGTGCCAGCAGCGGAAACGGACAGTCTAACTATGGCTACACCTTC

V gene: TRBV12-3/TRBV12-4
D gene: NA
J gene: TRBJ1-6
CDR3 length: 13
clone size: NA
CDR3 protein: CASSPLVGSPLHF
CDR3 DNA: TGTGCCAGCAGCCCTCTGGTGGGTTCACCCCTCCACTTT

V gene: TRBV6-5
D gene: TRBD1
J gene: TRBJ1-5
CDR3 length: 15
clone size: NA
CDR3 protein: CASSYSGQHNQPQHF
CDR3 DNA: TGTGCCAGCAGTTACTCGGGACAGCACAATCAGCCCCAGCATTTT

V gene: TRBV29-1
D gene: NA
J gene: TRBJ1-1
CDR3 length: 12
clone size: NA
CDR3 protein: CSVETANTGAFF
CDR3 DNA: TGCAGCGTTGAAACAGCGAACACTGGAGCTTTCTTT

V gene: TRBV11-2
D gene: TRBD2
J gene: TRBJ2-7
CDR3 length: 15
clone size: NA
CDR3 protein: CASSLIVAGAWGQYF
CDR3 DNA: TGTGCCAGCAGCTTAATCGTAGCGGGAGCTTGGGGGCAGTACTTC

V gene: TRBV6-5
D gene: NA
J gene: TRBJ2-1
CDR3 length: 14
clone size: NA
CDR3 protein: CASSYLLGVGEQFF
CDR3 DNA: TGTGCCAGCAGTTACTTGCTAGGGGTGGGAGAGCAGTTCTTC

V gene: TRBV18
D gene: NA
J gene: TRBJ1-1
CDR3 length: 13
clone size: NA
CDR3 protein: CASSRSGSTEAFF
CDR3 DNA: TGTGCCAGCTCACGTTCAGGGAGCACTGAAGCTTTCTTT

V gene: TRBV6-2/TRBV6-3
D gene: NA
J gene: TRBJ2-3
CDR3 length: 15
clone size: NA
CDR3 protein: CASTMRGGSTDTQYF
CDR3 DNA: TGTGCCAGCACCATGAGGGGCGGGAGCACAGATACGCAGTATTTT

V gene: TRBV6-1
D gene: NA
J gene: TRBJ1-1
CDR3 length: 15
clone size: few
CDR3 protein: CASSPRTEINTEAFF
CDR3 DNA: TGTGCCAGCAGTCCCCGGACGGAAATTAACACTGAAGCTTTCTTT

V gene: TRBV11-2
D gene: NA
J gene: TRBJ2-7
CDR3 length: 14
clone size: NA
CDR3 protein: CASSRRGPSYEQYF
CDR3 DNA: TGTGCCAGCAGCCGCCGGGGGCCTTCCTACGAGCAGTACTTC

V gene: TRBV30
D gene: TRBD1
J gene: TRBJ1-4
CDR3 length: 14
clone size: NA
CDR3 protein: CAWGQGIVAEKLFF
CDR3 DNA: TGTGCTTGGGGACAGGGCATTGTCGCCGAAAAACTGTTTTTT

V gene: TRBV29-1
D gene: NA
J gene: TRBJ2-7
CDR3 length: 13
clone size: NA
CDR3 protein: CSVETGTTYEQYF
CDR3 DNA: TGCAGCGTTGAAACAGGGACTACCTACGAGCAGTACTTC

V gene: TRBV6-6
D gene: NA
J gene: TRBJ1-1
CDR3 length: 15
clone size: NA
CDR3 protein: CASRRERGIVTEAFF
CDR3 DNA: TGTGCCAGCCGACGGGAGAGGGGGATCGTCACTGAAGCTTTCTTT

V gene: TRBV20-1
D gene: TRBD1
J gene: TRBJ1-2
CDR3 length: 13
clone size: NA
CDR3 protein: CSAPRQQGYGYTF
CDR3 DNA: TGCAGTGCCCCCAGACAACAGGGGTATGGCTACACCTTC

V gene: TRBV29-1
D gene: NA
J gene: TRBJ2-3
CDR3 length: 14
clone size: once
CDR3 protein: CSVGNRRSTDTQYF
CDR3 DNA: TGCAGCGTTGGGAACAGGAGGAGCACAGATACGCAGTATTTT

V gene: TRBV19
D gene: NA
J gene: TRBJ2-4
CDR3 length: 15
clone size: NA
CDR3 protein: CASSIIPVAKNIQYF
CDR3 DNA: TGTGCCAGTAGTATAATCCCGGTGGCCAAAAACATTCAGTACTTC

V gene: TRBV6-2/TRBV6-3
D gene: NA
J gene: TRBJ2-7
CDR3 length: 11
clone size: few
CDR3 protein: CASSDQYEQYF
CDR3 DNA: TGTGCCAGCAGTGACCAGTACGAGCAGTACTTC

V gene: TRBV6-5
D gene: TRBD1
J gene: TRBJ2-7
CDR3 length: 15
clone size: once
CDR3 protein: CASRETWTGSYEQYF
CDR3 DNA: TGTGCCAGCAGAGAGACATGGACAGGATCCTACGAGCAGTACTTC

V gene: TRBV13
D gene: TRBD2
J gene: TRBJ2-5
CDR3 length: 13
clone size: NA
CDR3 protein: CVSSSGRSETQYF
CDR3 DNA: TGTGTCAGCTCTAGCGGGAGATCAGAGACCCAGTACTTC

V gene: TRBV7-8
D gene: NA
J gene: TRBJ2-5
CDR3 length: 12
clone size: NA
CDR3 protein: CATYRVWETQYF
CDR3 DNA: TGTGCCACGTACAGGGTATGGGAGACCCAGTACTTC

V gene: TRBV10-3
D gene: TRBD2
J gene: TRBJ2-5
CDR3 length: 14
clone size: NA
CDR3 protein: CAIRGTSNWETQYF
CDR3 DNA: TGTGCCATCAGAGGGACTAGTAACTGGGAGACCCAGTACTTC

V gene: TRBV12-3/TRBV12-4
D gene: NA
J gene: TRBJ1-6
CDR3 length: 15
clone size: NA
CDR3 protein: CASSLVGAGDSPLHF
CDR3 DNA: TGTGCCAGCAGTTTGGTAGGGGCCGGGGATTCACCCCTCCACTTT